These T cell receptor beta chains were read from a single sample in a study of T cells in Graves' hyperthyroidism and ophthalmopathy. TCRdb re-derived calls from the multiplex PCR reads in MiXCR, one entry per CDR3 protein. The data hold just over 550,000 distinct CDR3 sequences, with around 45% observed a single time. The sequenced material came from peripheral blood or thyroid tissue (not recorded which). The receptors were sampled from a woman between 18 and 30 years old with Graves' hyperthyroidism. Each CDR3 is given with its conserved first and last residue. The D gene is left open where the match is weak. Clone size is stated in some rows and not others, as once, few, many or a class when expanded.

v_call	d_call	clone_size	j_call	cdr3_aa	cdr3_nt
TRBV2	TRBD1	NA	TRBJ1-1	CASLAKGQGLGTEAFF	TGTGCCAGCTTAGCGAAGGGACAGGGCTTGGGCACTGAAGCTTTCTTT
TRBV20-1	NA	NA	TRBJ1-4	CSAPRTDNEKLFF	TGCAGTGCTCCTCGGACAGATAATGAAAAACTGTTTTTT
TRBV2	NA	NA	TRBJ2-2	CASSQGWGAGELFF	TGTGCCAGCAGCCAAGGTTGGGGGGCCGGGGAGCTGTTTTTT
TRBV7-6	NA	once	TRBJ2-7	CASSLLPGLQTYEQCF	TGTGCCAGCAGCCTCCTCCCGGGACTCCAAACCTACGAGCAGTGCTTC
TRBV10-3	TRBD1	many	TRBJ2-7	CAINSGTGDYEQYF	TGTGCCATAAATTCCGGGACAGGGGACTACGAGCAGTACTTC
TRBV2	NA	NA	TRBJ2-5	CASSPDTLPGETQYF	TGTGCCAGCTCACCGGACACCCTTCCCGGGGAGACCCAGTACTTC
TRBV10-3	NA	many	TRBJ1-4	CAISESEGEKLFF	TGTGCCATCAGTGAGTCGGAGGGTGAAAAACTGTTTTTT
TRBV10-3	NA	many	TRBJ1-6	CAISIGGDGSPLHF	TGTGCCATCAGTATCGGAGGGGATGGATCACCCCTCCACTTT
TRBV7-9	TRBD1	many	TRBJ2-7	CASSLTYRGQGEQYF	TGTGCCAGCAGCCTCACTTACAGGGGGCAGGGCGAGCAGTACTTC
TRBV7-9	NA	NA	TRBJ2-7	CASSLGQVTGEQYF	TGTGCCAGCAGCTTAGGGCAAGTGACCGGGGAGCAGTACTTC
TRBV7-1	TRBD2	NA	TRBJ2-1	CASSSGTSDQQFF	TGTGCCAGCAGCTCCGGGACTAGCGATCAGCAGTTCTTC
TRBV5-1	TRBD1	once	TRBJ2-2	CASSSGQERTGELFF	TGCGCCAGCAGCTCTGGACAGGAGCGGACCGGGGAGCTGTTTTTT
TRBV7-9	TRBD1	NA	TRBJ2-7	CASSLDRGQEQYF	TGTGCCAGCAGCTTAGACAGGGGCCAGGAGCAGTACTTC
TRBV29-1	NA	NA	TRBJ2-7	CSVEVGGTPYEQYF	TGCAGCGTTGAAGTTGGCGGAACTCCCTACGAGCAGTACTTC
TRBV25-1	NA	NA	TRBJ1-1	CASSERQGSEAFF	TGTGCCAGCAGTGAAAGGCAGGGGTCTGAAGCTTTCTTT
TRBV10-2	NA	few	TRBJ1-1	CASSERWGTNTEAFF	TGCGCCAGCAGTGAGCGGTGGGGGACGAACACTGAAGCTTTCTTT
TRBV7-9	NA	NA	TRBJ1-2	CAAGGGIYGYTF	TGTGCCGCCGGCGGAGGGATCTATGGCTACACCTTC
TRBV6-4	TRBD1	few	TRBJ1-2	CASSDQTWTGMGYTF	TGTGCCAGCAGTGACCAAACCTGGACAGGGATGGGCTACACCTTC
TRBV9	TRBD2	many	TRBJ2-7	CASSVGSGSSEQYF	TGTGCCAGCAGCGTAGGTAGCGGGAGCAGCGAGCAGTACTTC
TRBV9	NA	few	TRBJ1-3	CASSVFSSGNTIYF	TGTGCCAGCAGCGTATTCAGCTCTGGAAACACCATATATTTT
TRBV6-5	TRBD2	NA	TRBJ2-7	CASSRLAEDYEQYF	TGTGCCAGCAGTCGACTAGCGGAAGACTACGAGCAGTACTTC
TRBV20-1	TRBD1	few	TRBJ1-5	CSARPTRGQGGNQPQHF	TGCAGTGCTAGACCAACTCGGGGACAGGGAGGAAATCAGCCCCAGCATTTT
TRBV7-9	TRBD1	NA	TRBJ2-7	CASSLLGTGRSLDNEQYF	TGTGCCAGCAGCTTACTCGGGACAGGGCGATCACTGGACAATGAGCAGTACTTC
TRBV7-3	TRBD2	NA	TRBJ2-2	CASSRGREGPPGELFF	TGCGCCAGCAGCCGAGGGCGGGAGGGCCCTCCCGGGGAGCTGTTTTTT
TRBV12-3/TRBV12-4	NA	once	TRBJ1-4	CASSLEKLFF	TGTGCCAGCAGTTTGGAAAAACTGTTTTTT
TRBV12-3/TRBV12-4	NA	NA	TRBJ1-2	CASSPDGANYGYTF	TGTGCCAGCAGTCCTGACGGAGCTAACTATGGCTACACCTTC
TRBV19	TRBD1	few	TRBJ1-5	CASSISATGLQPQHF	TGTGCCAGTAGTATTTCGGCGACAGGGCTTCAGCCCCAGCATTTT
TRBV25-1	TRBD2	NA	TRBJ2-5	CASSEWGTSETQYF	TGTGCCAGCAGTGAATGGGGGACTAGCGAGACCCAGTACTTC
TRBV19	NA	once	TRBJ1-5	CASYSNQPQHF	TGTGCCAGTTATAGCAATCAGCCCCAGCATTTT
TRBV7-2	NA	NA	TRBJ2-5	CASSQVGDETQYF	TGCGCCAGCAGCCAAGTTGGAGACGAGACCCAGTACTTC
TRBV7-2	NA	many	TRBJ2-7	CASSHTVGEQYF	TGTGCCAGCAGCCACACGGTGGGCGAGCAGTACTTC
TRBV2	NA	NA	TRBJ2-6	CASSDHSGGANVLTF	TGTGCCAGCAGTGACCATTCAGGGGGGGCTAACGTCCTGACTTTC
TRBV7-9	TRBD1	few	TRBJ1-1	CASKGQENTEAFF	TGTGCCAGCAAAGGACAGGAAAACACTGAAGCTTTCTTT